One and the same sample provided the 15 T cell receptor beta chains below, sequenced in a study of T cells in Graves' hyperthyroidism and ophthalmopathy. TCR beta CDR3 regions were amplified from RNA transcripts. With the HTBI primer set, the TCR CDR3 went through a first round of RT-PCR. TCRdb analysed the multiplex PCR reads with MiXCR anew, one entry per CDR3 protein. The table includes around 350,000 distinct CDR3 sequences, 15% to 20% detected once. Material: blood. The receptors here all came from a woman aged 18-29 years with Graves' hyperthyroidism.

This clonotype was observed at least ten times. The gene calls are TRBV27 and TRBJ1-1; D ambiguous. The germline V gene encodes CDR1 MNHEY and CDR2 SMNVEV (reference sequence). The V end lost 4 bases, the J end lost 4 bases, and 22 bases lay between the germline ends. This CDR3 has 17 residues. CDR3 amino acids: CASSSPGGRSSFTEAFF. The CDR3 DNA is TGTGCCAGCAGTTCCCCCGGAGGGAGGTCGAGTTTCACTGAAGCTTTCTTT.

The chain combines TRBV5-1 with TRBJ1-1, with D possibly being TRBD1 (6 bases). Trimming pared 1 base from V and 0 bases from J, leaving 13 bases between. The CDR3 contains 16 residues. From germline, CDR1 is SGHRS and CDR2 YFSETQ. CDR3 sequence: CASSLMTGTLNTEAFF. The CDR3 DNA sequence: TGCGCCAGCAGCTTGATGACAGGAACCTTGAACACTGAAGCTTTCTTT.

This clonotype was seen repeatedly, ten times or more. The rearrangement uses TRBV7-8 and TRBJ2-7, with D possibly being TRBD2 (6 bases). Germline lookup yields CDR1 SGHVS and CDR2 FQNEAQ. Trimming took off 2 bases at V and 2 bases at J, with 10 bases between the two ends. This CDR3 is built from 14 residues. The CDR3 loop reads CASSLNRRAYEQYF. The CDR3 bases are TGTGCCAGCAGCTTAAATCGGAGGGCCTACGAGCAGTACTTC.

This clonotype was counted ten times or more. V gene TRBV19 combines with J gene TRBJ1-5, with D maybe TRBD1 (5 bases). CDR1 is LNHDA, CDR2 SQIVND, per germline (reference sequence). V shed 3 bases and J shed 1 base, with 13 bases lying between them. The CDR3 sequence is 16 residues long. The CDR3 DNA reads TGTGCCAGTAGTATGGACGGGGCGGTCAGCAATCAGCCCCAGCATTTT. It codes for CASSMDGAVSNQPQHF.

The sample holds a few counts of this clonotype. The rearrangement uses TRBV4-1 and TRBJ2-4; D could derive from TRBD1 or TRBD2 (6 bases each). The germline gives CDR1 MGHRA, CDR2 YSYEKL. The CDR3 consists of 18 residues. V was pared by 0 bases and J by 0 bases, with 15 bases between. CDR3 DNA sequence: TGCGCCAGCAGCCAAGAGGGAGGACAGCCCTCAGCCAAAAACATTCAGTACTTC. Protein sequence: CASSQEGGQPSAKNIQYF.

This chain connects TRBV20-1 to TRBJ2-7, with 8 bases aligning to TRBD1. CDR3 length: 15 residues. V lost 0 bases and J lost 5; bases outside the gene matches: 9. Germline CDR1 is DFQATT and CDR2 is SNEGSKA (reference sequence). CDR3 in amino acids: CSARDPGGSFDEQYF. CDR3 bases: TGCAGTGCTAGAGATCCAGGGGGCTCCTTCGACGAGCAGTACTTC.

In its sample, this clonotype was seen many times. CDR3 amino acids: CASSQPLSLAGSDTQYF. DNA of the CDR3: TGTGCCAGCAGCCAACCGCTCTCTTTAGCGGGATCAGATACGCAGTATTTT. This rearrangement joins TRBV3-1 to TRBJ2-3, with 8 nucleotides matching TRBD2. J gave up 4 bases and V 2 bases, and 11 bases lay outside the gene matches. Germline V lookup: CDR1 LGHDT, CDR2 YNNKEL (reference sequence). The CDR3 runs 17 residues.

Comment on this clonotype: The junction departs from germline at one end; a sequencing error may be responsible. V usage is TRBV19 and J usage is TRBJ1-5; D not certain. This CDR3 has 13 residues. Germline lookup yields CDR1 LNHDA and CDR2 SQIVND (reference sequence). The CDR3: CASSIGIHQPPHF. CDR3 in DNA: TGTGCCAGTAGTATCGGCATCCATCAGCCCCCGCATTTT.

A few counts support this clonotype. The rearrangement links TRBV12-3 or TRBV12-4 to TRBJ2-7, with D maybe TRBD1 (5 bases). The CDR3 spans 14 residues. Trimming pared 4 bases from V and 3 bases from J, leaving 13 bases between. The DNA of the CDR3 is TGTGCCAGCAGTTGGCAGCCAGGGCTCTACGAGCAGTACTTC. This gives the protein CASSWQPGLYEQYF.

This clonotype was detected many times. Relative to the germline gene, one junction end is altered; a read error may explain this. The chain has TRBV18 and TRBJ1-3, with no clear D. This CDR3 is 14 amino acids long. Germline CDR1 and CDR2: KGHSH and LQKENI. This CDR3 reads CASTPRNSGNTIYF. DNA of the CDR3: TGTGCCAGCACACCACGGAACTCTGGAAACACCATATATTTT.

This clonotype was seen repeatedly, ten times or more. This chain uses TRBV19 with TRBJ2-7, with no clear D. Looked up from germline, CDR1 is LNHDA and CDR2 is SQIVND (reference sequence). V shed 3 bases and J shed 4 bases, with 10 bases lying between them. This CDR3 has 13 amino acids. The CDR3 protein is CASSMAVRYEQYF. The CDR3 DNA is TGTGCCAGTAGTATGGCTGTTCGTTACGAGCAGTACTTC.

The rearrangement links TRBV6-1 to TRBJ1-5; D gene uncertain. From germline, CDR1 is MNHNS and CDR2 SASEGT. The CDR3 extends over 14 amino acids. Trimming removed 5 bases at V and 2 bases at J, with 10 bases between. The CDR3 is CASSPGEGNQPQHF. The CDR3 DNA follows: TGTGCCAGCAGTCCCGGGGAGGGCAATCAGCCCCAGCATTTT.

This clonotype was recorded many times. The CDR3 DNA follows: TGCGCCAGCAGCCGAACAGGGGTCTCCACCGGGGAGCTGTTTTTT. As protein: CASSRTGVSTGELFF. This chain joins TRBV5-1 and TRBJ2-2; 7 bases fit TRBD1. Germline values: CDR1 SGHRS, CDR2 YFSETQ. The CDR3 has 15 amino acids. The V and J ends lost 4 bases and 4 bases, in that order; junction bases with no gene match: 7.

At least ten counts were recorded for this clonotype. The CDR3 is CSAGLPGGEQYF. Here the CDR3 DNA reads TGCAGCGCCGGTTTGCCGGGGGGCGAGCAGTACTTC. This chain links TRBV29-1 with TRBJ2-7; TRBD2 matches 7 bases. Germline V gives CDR1 SQVTM, CDR2 ANQGSEA. V was clipped by 7 bases and J by 6 bases; unmatched bases: 9. The CDR3 loop spans 12 amino acids.

This clonotype has only a few counts. V is TRBV4-1 and J is TRBJ2-4; TRBD2 matches at 12 bases. Unmatched junction bases numbered 8, after V lost 4 bases and J lost 1 base. There are 18 residues in the CDR3. CDR1 is MGHRA, CDR2 YSYEKL, per germline. The CDR3 loop is CASSPGLAGPPAKNIQYF. As DNA, the CDR3 is TGCGCCAGCAGCCCCGGACTAGCGGGGCCGCCGGCCAAAAACATTCAGTACTTC.